The 16 T cell receptor beta chains below all came from one sample that was sequenced in a study of T cell repertoires in cytomegalovirus infection. Their antigens are not known. TCRdb re-analysed the reads in MiXCR, keeping a single row per CDR3 protein. The repertoire holds some 99,000 distinct CDR3 sequences, with around 31% as singletons. Sequenced material: CD8+ T cells from cultured PBMCs, taken from culture after CMV antigen stimulation. Every receptor here comes from a human donor in good health (CMV status not recorded). Some clones in this sample may be carry-over from other donors' samples.

Regarding this clonotype: A much more abundant neighbour one base away suggests this may be a read error. The chain recombines TRBV7-6 with TRBJ2-6; D tentatively fits TRBD1 or TRBD2 (5 bases each). There are 16 residues in the CDR3. V lost 9 bases to trimming and J lost 4 bases, with 19 bases between them. The germline V gene encodes CDR1 SGHVS and CDR2 FNYEAQ. As DNA, the CDR3 is TGTGCCAGGAGCCCCCGCGAGGGGCCGGGGGCCAACGTCCTGACTTTC. Amino acid sequence: CARSPREGPGANVLTF.

The sample holds a few counts of this clonotype. The chain couples TRBV12-3 or TRBV12-4 to TRBJ2-1, with a weak D call TRBD2 (7 bases). The germline V and J ends were trimmed by 4 bases and 5 bases, with 15 bases remaining between them. The CDR3 is 15 residues long. This chain's CDR3 is CASSYKGGAHNEQFF. CDR3 coding DNA: TGTGCCAGCAGTTATAAGGGGGGGGCCCACAATGAGCAGTTCTTC.

The V gene is TRBV20-1, the J gene TRBJ2-7, with 10 bases matching TRBD2. CDR1 and CDR2 from the germline V gene are DFQATT and SNEGSKA (reference sequence). The V gene end was trimmed by 6 bases and the J gene end by 2 bases; junction bases not matched to a gene: 13. CDR3 length: 16 amino acids. CDR3 in amino acids: CSAEPPGLAWPYEQYF. CDR3 coding DNA: TGCAGTGCGGAGCCTCCGGGACTAGCGTGGCCCTACGAGCAGTACTTC.

This clonotype was observed many times. The chain couples TRBV12-3 or TRBV12-4 to TRBJ1-1; D possibly corresponds to TRBD1 (5 bases). V was trimmed by 1 base and J by 5 bases, leaving 14 bases between them. The CDR3 loop spans 15 amino acids. The CDR3 region has the DNA TGTGCCAGCAGTTTAGGCCTGGGGCATTTGACTGAAGCTTTCTTT. The encoded protein is CASSLGLGHLTEAFF.

The V call is TRBV3-1, the J call TRBJ1-1; TRBD1 matches 9 bases. Unmatched junction bases numbered 11, after V lost 1 base and J lost 5 bases. The CDR3 totals 17 residues. Germline CDR1 and CDR2: LGHDT and YNNKEL (reference sequence). CDR3 amino acids: CASSQVPGQGLRTEAFF. The CDR3 coding sequence is TGTGCCAGCAGCCAAGTACCGGGACAGGGTTTGAGGACTGAAGCTTTCTTT.

This clonotype has at least ten counts. The rearrangement joins TRBV7-8 to TRBJ1-1; D unclear. The V end lost 0 bases, the J end lost 1 base, and 9 bases lay between the germline ends. Germline assignment: CDR1 SGHVS and CDR2 FQNEAQ. The CDR3 is made up of 15 amino acids. In DNA, the CDR3 is TGTGCCAGCAGCTTAGCGCCCGGTTCGAACACTGAAGCTTTCTTT. It codes for CASSLAPGSNTEAFF.

As regards this clonotype: This may be a read error, as it is one base from a much larger clone. The conserved phenylalanine or tryptophan normally closing the CDR3 is absent here, so this likely arose from a read error. This chain joins TRBV12-3 or TRBV12-4 and TRBJ1-5, with a tentative D call TRBD1 (5 bases). The length of the CDR3 is 14 residues. Deletions cut 6 bases from V and 7 bases from J, with 16 bases between. CDR3 DNA sequence: TGTGCCAGCAGCCCTGGGGGGGGAAGGCAGCCCCAGCATTTG. Amino acid sequence: CASSPGGGRQPQHL.

The chain uses TRBV12-5 and TRBJ1-1; D is uncertain. CDR1 and CDR2 (germline): LGHNT, FRNRAP. CDR3 length: 12 amino acids. V was shortened by 5 bases and J by 3 bases, with 7 bases between the two germline ends. The CDR3 DNA reads TGTGCTAGTGGTCTCGGGTACACTGAAGCTTTCTTT. Its protein product is CASGLGYTEAFF. The whole variable domain, filled in from reference TRBV12-5 and TRBJ1-1, reads DARVTQTPRHKVTEMGQEVTMRCQPILGHNTVFWYRQTMMQGLELLAYFRNRAPLDDSGMPKDRFSAEMPDATLATLKIQPSEPRDSAVYFCASGLGYTEAFFGQGTRLTVV.

In this sample, this clonotype turned up once. The rearrangement uses TRBV27 and TRBJ1-1, with D unresolved. Germline V CDR1 and CDR2: MNHEY, SMNVEV (reference sequence). CDR3 length: 14 residues. V shed 2 bases and J shed 4 bases, with 11 bases lying between them. CDR3 in amino acids: CASSLLPGGTEAFF. The CDR3 region has the DNA TGTGCCAGCAGTTTACTGCCAGGAGGCACTGAAGCTTTCTTT.

This clonotype was observed a handful of times. The rearrangement links TRBV27 to TRBJ2-3; the match to TRBD2 covers 10 bases. The CDR3 is made up of 15 amino acids. V shed 5 bases, J shed 4 bases, and the junction held 6 bases outside the gene matches. Looked up from germline, CDR1 is MNHEY and CDR2 is SMNVEV (reference sequence). As DNA, the CDR3 is TGTGCCAGCAGTGTCCCCAGCGGGGGGGCAGATACGCAGTATTTT. It translates to CASSVPSGGADTQYF.

The chain is built from TRBV7-2 and TRBJ2-7, with 11 bases fitting TRBD2. The CDR3 runs to 16 residues. Looked up from germline, CDR1 is SGHTA and CDR2 is FQGNSA. J gave up 1 base and V 1 base, and 3 bases lay outside the gene matches. In DNA form, the CDR3 reads TGTGCCAGCAGCTTAGGGCTAGCGGGGGGATCCTACGAGCAGTACTTC. Encoded protein: CASSLGLAGGSYEQYF.

The genes are TRBV19 and TRBJ2-7; D is tentatively TRBD1 or TRBD2 (5 bases each). With 7 bases removed from V and 5 bases from J, the gap between germline ends came to 30 bases. Germline CDR1 and CDR2: LNHDA and SQIVND (reference sequence). The CDR3 has 18 residues. The CDR3 sequence: CASTQVGDRFPNTNEQYF. CDR3 sequence (DNA): TGTGCCAGTACCCAAGTAGGGGACCGCTTTCCCAATACGAACGAGCAGTACTTC.

In its sample, this clonotype was seen a few times. This rearrangement joins TRBV6-5 to TRBJ2-3; TRBD2 is a possible D gene (8 bases). Germline loops: CDR1 MNHEY, CDR2 SVGAGI. The CDR3 covers 20 residues. V shed 6 bases and J shed 2 bases, with 30 bases lying between them. As DNA, the CDR3 is TGTGCCAGCAGCAGCCAGGGGGGAGGAAGGCGGGGGGAACCCACAGATACGCAGTATTTT. It translates to CASSSQGGGRRGEPTDTQYF.

The J gene is TRBJ2-5, the V gene TRBV2; no clear D. Looked up from germline, CDR1 is SNHLY and CDR2 is FYNNEI. Trimming took 5 bases from V and 1 from J, leaving 8 bases between them. The CDR3 totals 13 residues. Here the CDR3 reads CASSNPVQETQYF. In nucleotides, the CDR3 is TGTGCCAGCAGTAACCCAGTCCAAGAGACCCAGTACTTC.

The chain is built from TRBV9 and TRBJ2-3; D remains ambiguous. Germline values: CDR1 SGDLS, CDR2 YYNGEE. V was shortened by 6 bases and J by 2 bases, with 16 bases between the two germline ends. CDR3 length: 15 residues. The CDR3, as DNA: TGTGCCAGCACCGCCAGCTCGAAGGTCACAGATACGCAGTATTTT. Translated: CASTASSKVTDTQYF.

The V and J genes are TRBV19 and TRBJ2-3; D gene uncertain. This CDR3 is 13 amino acids long. Germline V CDR1 and CDR2: LNHDA, SQIVND (reference sequence). V gave up 10 bases and J gave up 0 bases, with 11 bases separating them. The CDR3 here is CAISTSSTDTQYF. CDR3 in DNA: TGTGCCATCTCGACTTCCAGCACAGATACGCAGTATTTT.